Here is one TCR beta chain with its context. Germline V gene lookup returns CDR1 KGHSH and CDR2 LQKENI. The CDR3 has 14 residues. The V end lost 8 bases, the J end lost 2 bases, and 10 bases lay between the germline ends. The sample belongs to a study of blood T cell repertoires in COVID-19. Clones were read by immunoSEQ multiplex PCR, and TCRdb kept only the in-frame ones, dropping some. The sample lists about 66,000 clones; approximately 82% were seen once. The sequenced material came from peripheral blood. The sequence was collected from a man aged 55-75 years with acute or convalescent COVID-19. The genes are TRBV18 and TRBJ2-6; D remains ambiguous. The CDR3 DNA follows: TGTGCCAGCAAAACAGAAGCTGGGGCCAACGTCCTGACTTTC. Encoded protein: CASKTEAGANVLTF.